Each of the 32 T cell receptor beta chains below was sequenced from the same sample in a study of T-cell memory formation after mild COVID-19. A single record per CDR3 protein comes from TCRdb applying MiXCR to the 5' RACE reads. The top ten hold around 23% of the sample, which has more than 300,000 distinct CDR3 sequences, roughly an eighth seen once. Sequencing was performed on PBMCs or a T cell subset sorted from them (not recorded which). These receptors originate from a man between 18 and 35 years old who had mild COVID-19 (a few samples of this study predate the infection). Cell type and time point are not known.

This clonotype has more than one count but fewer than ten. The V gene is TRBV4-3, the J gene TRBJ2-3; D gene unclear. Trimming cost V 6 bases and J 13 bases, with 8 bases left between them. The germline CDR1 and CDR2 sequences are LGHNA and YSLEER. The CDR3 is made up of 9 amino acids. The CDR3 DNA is TGCGCCAGCAGTCCAAAGAAGTATTTT. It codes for CASSPKKYF.

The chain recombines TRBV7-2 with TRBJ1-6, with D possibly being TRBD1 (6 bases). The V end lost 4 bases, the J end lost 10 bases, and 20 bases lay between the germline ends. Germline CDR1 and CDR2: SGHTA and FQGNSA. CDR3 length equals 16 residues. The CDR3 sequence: CASSSISGHPESPLHF. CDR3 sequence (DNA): TGTGCCAGCAGCTCGATCTCGGGACACCCTGAATCACCCCTCCACTTT.

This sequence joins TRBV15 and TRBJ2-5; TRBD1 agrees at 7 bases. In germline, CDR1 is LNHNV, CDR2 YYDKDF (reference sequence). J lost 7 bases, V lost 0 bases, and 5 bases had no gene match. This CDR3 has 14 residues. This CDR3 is CATSRDRDSVTQYF. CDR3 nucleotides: TGTGCCACCAGCAGAGATAGGGACAGTGTGACCCAGTACTTC. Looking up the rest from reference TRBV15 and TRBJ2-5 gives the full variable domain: DAMVIQNPRYQVTQFGKPVTLSCSQTLNHNVMYWYQQKSSQAPKLLFHYYDKDFNNEADTPDNFQSRRPNTSFCFLDIRSPGLGDTAMYLCATSRDRDSVTQYFGPGTRLLVL.

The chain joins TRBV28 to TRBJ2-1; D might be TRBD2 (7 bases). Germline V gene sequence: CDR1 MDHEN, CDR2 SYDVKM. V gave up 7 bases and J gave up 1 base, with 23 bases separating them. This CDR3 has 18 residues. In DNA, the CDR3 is TGTGCCAGCACCCCTAGGGCTAGCCGGGGGGCGTCCTACAATGAGCAGTTCTTC. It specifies CASTPRASRGASYNEQFF.

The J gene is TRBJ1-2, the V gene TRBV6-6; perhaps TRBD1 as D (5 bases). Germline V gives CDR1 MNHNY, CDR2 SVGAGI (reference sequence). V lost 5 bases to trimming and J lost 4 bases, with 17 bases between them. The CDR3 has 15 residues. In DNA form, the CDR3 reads TGTGCCAGCAGTCCGGGACGGCGCTTGGGCTATGGCTACACCTTC. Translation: CASSPGRRLGYGYTF.

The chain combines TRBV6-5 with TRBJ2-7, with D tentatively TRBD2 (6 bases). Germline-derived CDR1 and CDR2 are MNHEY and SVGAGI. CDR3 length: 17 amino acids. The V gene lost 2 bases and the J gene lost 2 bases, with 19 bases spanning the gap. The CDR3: CASSYVGGGKGTYEQYF. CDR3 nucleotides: TGTGCCAGCAGTTACGTGGGAGGTGGGAAAGGCACCTACGAGCAGTACTTC.

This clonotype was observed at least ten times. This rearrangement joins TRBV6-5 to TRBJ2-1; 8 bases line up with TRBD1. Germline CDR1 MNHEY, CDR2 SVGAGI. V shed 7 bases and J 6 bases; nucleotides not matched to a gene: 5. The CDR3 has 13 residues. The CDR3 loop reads CASNGQGGNEQFF. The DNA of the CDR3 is TGTGCCAGCAATGGACAGGGAGGCAATGAGCAGTTCTTC.

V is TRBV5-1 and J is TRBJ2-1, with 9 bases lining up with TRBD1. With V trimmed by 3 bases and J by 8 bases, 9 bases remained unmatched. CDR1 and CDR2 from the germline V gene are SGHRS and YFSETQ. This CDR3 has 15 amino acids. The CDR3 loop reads CASSSGQGGVDEQFF. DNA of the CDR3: TGCGCCAGCAGCTCGGGACAGGGTGGGGTGGATGAGCAGTTCTTC.

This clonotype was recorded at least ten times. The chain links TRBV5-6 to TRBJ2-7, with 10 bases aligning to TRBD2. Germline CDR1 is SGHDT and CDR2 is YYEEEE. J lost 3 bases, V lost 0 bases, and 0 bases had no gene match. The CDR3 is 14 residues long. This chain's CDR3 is CASSLGTSGYEQYV. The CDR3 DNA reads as TGTGCCAGCAGCTTGGGGACTAGCGGCTACGAGCAGTACGTC.

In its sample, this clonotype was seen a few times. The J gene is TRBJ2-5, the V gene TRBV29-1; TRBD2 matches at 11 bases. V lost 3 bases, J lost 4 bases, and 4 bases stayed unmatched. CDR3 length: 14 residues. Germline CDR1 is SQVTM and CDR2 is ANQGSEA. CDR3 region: CSVEIAGGRETQYF. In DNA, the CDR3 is TGCAGCGTTGAGATAGCGGGGGGGCGAGAGACCCAGTACTTC.

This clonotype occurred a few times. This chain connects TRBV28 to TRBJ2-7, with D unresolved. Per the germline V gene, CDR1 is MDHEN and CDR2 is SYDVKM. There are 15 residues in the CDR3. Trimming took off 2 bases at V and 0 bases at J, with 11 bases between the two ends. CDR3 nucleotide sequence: TGTGCCAGCAGTTTAAGACCCTGGAGCTCCTACGAGCAGTACGTC. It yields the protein CASSLRPWSSYEQYV.

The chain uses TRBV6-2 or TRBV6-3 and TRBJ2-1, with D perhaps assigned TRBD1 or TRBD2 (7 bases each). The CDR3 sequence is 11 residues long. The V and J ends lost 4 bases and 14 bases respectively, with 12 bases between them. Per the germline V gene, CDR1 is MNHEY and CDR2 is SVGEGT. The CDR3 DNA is TGTGCCAGCAGTTCAGGGGGGGCGGAGTTCTTC. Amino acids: CASSSGGAEFF.

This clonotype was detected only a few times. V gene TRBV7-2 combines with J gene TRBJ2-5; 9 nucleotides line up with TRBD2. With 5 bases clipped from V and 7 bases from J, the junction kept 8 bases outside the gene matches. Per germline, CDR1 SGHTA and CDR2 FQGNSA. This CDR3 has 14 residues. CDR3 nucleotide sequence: TGTGCCAGCAGCCCACCTGCGGGGGGGGGGACCCAGTACTTC. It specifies CASSPPAGGGTQYF.

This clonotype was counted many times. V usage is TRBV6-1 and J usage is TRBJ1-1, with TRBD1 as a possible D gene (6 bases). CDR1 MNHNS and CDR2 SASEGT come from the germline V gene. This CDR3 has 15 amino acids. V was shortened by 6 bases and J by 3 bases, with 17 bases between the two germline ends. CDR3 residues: CASSEYTGLDTEAFF. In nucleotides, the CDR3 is TGTGCCAGCAGCGAATACACAGGGCTCGACACTGAAGCTTTCTTT.

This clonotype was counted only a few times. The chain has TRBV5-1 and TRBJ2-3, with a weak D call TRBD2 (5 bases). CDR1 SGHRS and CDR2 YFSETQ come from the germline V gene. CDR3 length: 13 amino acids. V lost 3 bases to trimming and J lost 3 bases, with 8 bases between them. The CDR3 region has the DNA TGCGCCAGCAGCTCGGACTCAACAGATACGCAGTATTTT. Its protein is CASSSDSTDTQYF.

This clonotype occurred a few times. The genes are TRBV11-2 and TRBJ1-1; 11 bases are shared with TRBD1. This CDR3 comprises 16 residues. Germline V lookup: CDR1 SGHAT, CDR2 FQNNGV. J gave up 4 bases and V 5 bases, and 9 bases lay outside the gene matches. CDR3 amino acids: CASSHRTGGPTTEAFF. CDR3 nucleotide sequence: TGTGCCAGCAGCCACCGGACAGGGGGCCCCACCACTGAAGCTTTCTTT.

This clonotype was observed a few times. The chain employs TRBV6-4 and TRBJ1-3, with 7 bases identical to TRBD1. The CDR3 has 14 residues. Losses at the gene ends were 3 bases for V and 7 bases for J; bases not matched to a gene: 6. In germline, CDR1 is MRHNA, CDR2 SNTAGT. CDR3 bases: TGTGCCAGCAGTGAAGGGGGCCGGAGGAACACCATATATTTT. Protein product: CASSEGGRRNTIYF.

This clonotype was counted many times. This CDR3 is CATASREPSYEQYF. The DNA of the CDR3 is TGTGCCACCGCCTCCAGGGAGCCCTCCTACGAGCAGTACTTC. The J gene is TRBJ2-7, the V gene TRBV6-6; D may correspond to TRBD1 or TRBD2 (5 bases each). This CDR3 has 14 residues. Germline loops: CDR1 MNHNY, CDR2 SVGAGI (reference sequence). V was cut by 10 bases and J by 0 bases, with 16 bases left in between.

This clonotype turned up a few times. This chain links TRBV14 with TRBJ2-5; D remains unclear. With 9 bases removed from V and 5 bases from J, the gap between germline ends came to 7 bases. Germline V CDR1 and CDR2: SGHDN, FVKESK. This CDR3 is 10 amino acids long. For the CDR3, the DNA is TGTGCCAGGAGACGGGAGACCCAGTACTTC. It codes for CARRRETQYF.

The CDR3 DNA reads TGTGCCAGCATTCCTTCCCGAGATAGCAATCAGCCCCAGCATTTT. It is translated as CASIPSRDSNQPQHF. The chain carries TRBV28 and TRBJ1-5; D unresolved. The V gene lost 7 bases and the J gene lost 0 bases, with 13 bases spanning the gap. The CDR3 totals 15 residues. In germline, CDR1 is MDHEN, CDR2 SYDVKM.

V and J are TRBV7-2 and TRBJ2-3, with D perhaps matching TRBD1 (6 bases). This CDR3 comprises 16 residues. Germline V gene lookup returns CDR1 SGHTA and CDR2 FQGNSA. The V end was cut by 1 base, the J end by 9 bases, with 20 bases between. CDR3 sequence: CASSLGAGTHIQTQYF. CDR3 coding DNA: TGTGCCAGCAGCTTAGGGGCAGGGACACACATCCAAACGCAGTATTTT. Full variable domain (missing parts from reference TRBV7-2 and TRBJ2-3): GAGVSQSPSNKVTEKGKDVELRCDPISGHTALYWYRQSLGQGLEFLIYFQGNSAPDKSGLPSDRFSAERTGGSVSTLTIQRTQQEDSAVYLCASSLGAGTHIQTQYFGPGTRLTVL.

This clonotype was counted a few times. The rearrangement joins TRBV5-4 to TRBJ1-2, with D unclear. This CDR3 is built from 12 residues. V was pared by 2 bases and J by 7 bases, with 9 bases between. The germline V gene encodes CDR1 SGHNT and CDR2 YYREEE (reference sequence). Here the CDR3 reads CASSFLDGGYTF. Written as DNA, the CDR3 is TGTGCCAGCAGCTTCCTGGACGGTGGCTACACCTTC.

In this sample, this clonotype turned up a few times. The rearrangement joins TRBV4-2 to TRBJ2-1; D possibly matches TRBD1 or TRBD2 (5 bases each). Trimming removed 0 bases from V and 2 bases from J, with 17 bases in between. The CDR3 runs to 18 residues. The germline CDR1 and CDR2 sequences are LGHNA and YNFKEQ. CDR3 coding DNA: TGTGCCAGCAGCCAAGAATCGGGGTTAGGGGCCCCCTACAATGAGCAGTTCTTC. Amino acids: CASSQESGLGAPYNEQFF.

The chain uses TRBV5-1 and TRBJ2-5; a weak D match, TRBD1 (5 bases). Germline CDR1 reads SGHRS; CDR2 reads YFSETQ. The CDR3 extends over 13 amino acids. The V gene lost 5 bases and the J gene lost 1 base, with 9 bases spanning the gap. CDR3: CASRKGAQETQYF. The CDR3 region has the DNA TGCGCCAGCAGAAAAGGGGCCCAAGAGACCCAGTACTTC.

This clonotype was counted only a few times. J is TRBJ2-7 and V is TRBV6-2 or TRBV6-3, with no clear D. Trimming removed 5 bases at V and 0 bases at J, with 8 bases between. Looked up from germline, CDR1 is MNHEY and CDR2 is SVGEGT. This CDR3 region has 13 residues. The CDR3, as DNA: TGTGCCAGCAGTCGCAACCCCTCCTACGAGCAGTACTTC. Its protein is CASSRNPSYEQYF.

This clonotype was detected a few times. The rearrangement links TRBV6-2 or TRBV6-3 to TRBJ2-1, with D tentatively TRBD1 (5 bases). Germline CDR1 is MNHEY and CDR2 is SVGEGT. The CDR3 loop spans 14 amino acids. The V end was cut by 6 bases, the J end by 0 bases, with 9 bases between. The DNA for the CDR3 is TGTGCCAGCAGATTGACAGTCTCCTACAATGAGCAGTTCTTC. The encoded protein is CASRLTVSYNEQFF.

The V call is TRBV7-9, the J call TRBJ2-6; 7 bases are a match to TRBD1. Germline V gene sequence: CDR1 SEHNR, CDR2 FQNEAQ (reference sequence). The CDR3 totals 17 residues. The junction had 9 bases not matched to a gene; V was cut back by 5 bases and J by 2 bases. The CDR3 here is CASSTSSTGAGANVLTF. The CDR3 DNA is TGTGCCAGCAGCACATCTTCCACAGGGGCTGGGGCCAACGTCCTGACTTTC.

The CDR3 loop is CAIRGALEETQYF. In DNA form, the CDR3 reads TGTGCCATCAGAGGGGCGTTAGAGGAGACCCAGTACTTC. The chain recombines TRBV10-3 with TRBJ2-5; D is possibly TRBD1 (5 bases). V was cut by 6 bases and J by 5 bases, with 13 bases left in between. The germline gives CDR1 ENHRY, CDR2 SYGVKD. The CDR3 length is 13 residues.

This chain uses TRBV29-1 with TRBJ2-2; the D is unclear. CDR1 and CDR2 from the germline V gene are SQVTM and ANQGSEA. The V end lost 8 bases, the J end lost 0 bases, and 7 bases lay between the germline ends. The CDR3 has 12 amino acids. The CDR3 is CSCHANTGELFF. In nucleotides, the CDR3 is TGCAGCTGCCACGCGAACACCGGGGAGCTGTTTTTT.

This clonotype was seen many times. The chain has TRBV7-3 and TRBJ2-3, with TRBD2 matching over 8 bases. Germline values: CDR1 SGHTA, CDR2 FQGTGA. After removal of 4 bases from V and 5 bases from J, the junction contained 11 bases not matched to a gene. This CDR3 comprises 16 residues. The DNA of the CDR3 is TGTGCCAGCAGCTCCCGCCTAGCGGGCCCCTTAGATACGCAGTATTTT. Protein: CASSSRLAGPLDTQYF.

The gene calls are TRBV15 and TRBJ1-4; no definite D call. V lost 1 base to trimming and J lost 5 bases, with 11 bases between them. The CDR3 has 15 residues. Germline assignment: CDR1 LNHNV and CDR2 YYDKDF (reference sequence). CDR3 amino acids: CATSRVLTANEKLFF. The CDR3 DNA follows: TGTGCCACCAGCAGAGTATTAACGGCCAATGAAAAACTGTTTTTT.

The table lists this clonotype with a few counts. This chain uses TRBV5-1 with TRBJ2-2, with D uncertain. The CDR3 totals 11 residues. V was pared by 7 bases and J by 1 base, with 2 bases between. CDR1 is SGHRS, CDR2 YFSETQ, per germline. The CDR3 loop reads CASGNTGELFF. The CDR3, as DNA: TGCGCCAGCGGGAACACCGGGGAGCTGTTTTTT.